The next 5 T cell receptor beta chains were all read from a single sample in a study of cytomegalovirus exposure and HLA in healthy donors. PCR was performed using 60 Vbeta and 13 Jbeta primers. Only in-frame clones appear in the TCRdb table, and some are missing; sequencing was by immunoSEQ multiplex PCR. In the table there are roughly 100,000 clones, around 76% of which are singletons. Material for sequencing was PBMCs. The receptor set was obtained from a woman aged 55-75 years in good health and CMV-seropositive.

The rearrangement links TRBV5-8 to TRBJ1-4; D is uncertain. The V gene's germline CDR1 is SGHTS and CDR2 YDEGEE. Trimming pared 0 bases from V and 2 bases from J, leaving 5 bases between. The CDR3 is 14 amino acids. The CDR3 protein is CASSLGTTNEKLFF. CDR3 nucleotide sequence: TGTGCCAGCAGCTTGGGAACTACTAATGAAAAACTGTTTTTT.

V is TRBV4-2 and J is TRBJ2-3, with a possible D match to TRBD2 (6 bases). This CDR3 has 16 amino acids. Trimming stripped 0 bases from V and 1 base from J, with 11 bases between. Germline V gene sequence: CDR1 LGHNA, CDR2 YNFKEQ. The CDR3 DNA reads as TGTGCCAGCAGCCAAGAGTACGCGGGGCGCACAGATACGCAGTATTTT. This translates into CASSQEYAGRTDTQYF.

The rearrangement links TRBV19 to TRBJ1-3; maybe TRBD1 (5 bases). Germline assignment: CDR1 LNHDA and CDR2 SQIVND (reference sequence). V dropped 5 bases and J dropped 7 bases, with 18 bases sitting between them. The CDR3 sequence is 15 residues long. The CDR3 DNA is TGTGCCAGTAGTCCGGCGAAGGGGAATAGCAACACCATATATTTT. As protein: CASSPAKGNSNTIYF. Drawing the rest from reference TRBV19 and TRBJ1-3, the complete variable domain is DGGITQSPKYLFRKEGQNVTLSCEQNLNHDAMYWYRQDPGQGLRLIYYSQIVNDFQKGDIAEGYSVSREKKESFPLTVTSAQKNPTAFYLCASSPAKGNSNTIYFGEGSWLTVV.

This clone was seen a single time. This chain links TRBV5-1 with TRBJ2-7, with D maybe TRBD1 (6 bases). The CDR3 sequence is 14 residues long. Germline-derived CDR1 and CDR2 are SGHRS and YFSETQ. The V end was cut by 4 bases, the J end by 5 bases, with 16 bases between. The DNA of the CDR3 is TGCGCCAGCAGCCCAGGGGACGACGGCGACGAGCAGTACTTC. Translated: CASSPGDDGDEQYF.

This rearrangement joins TRBV19 to TRBJ2-7; TRBD2 agrees at 8 bases. Losses at the gene ends were 3 bases for V and 0 bases for J; bases not matched to a gene: 4. Germline-derived CDR1 and CDR2 are LNHDA and SQIVND (reference sequence). The CDR3 contains 15 residues. CDR3 bases: TGTGCCAGTAGTATCGGGGGGGACCTCTCCTACGAGCAGTACTTC. Translating gives CASSIGGDLSYEQYF.